The next 32 T cell receptor beta chains were all read from a single sample in a study of blood T cell repertoires in COVID-19. TCRdb keeps only in-frame clones here, not all; method: immunoSEQ multiplex PCR. The sample yields approximately 250,000 clones, 80% to 90% seen once. The sequenced sample consisted of peripheral blood. The receptors shown here come from a man aged 60-69 years with acute or convalescent COVID-19.

This rearrangement joins TRBV6-6 to TRBJ1-1, with a tentative D call TRBD1 (6 bases). Germline values: CDR1 MNHNY, CDR2 SVGAGI (reference sequence). Trimming took off 1 base at V and 4 bases at J, with 13 bases between the two ends. The CDR3 has 15 residues. DNA of the CDR3: TGTGCCAGCAGTTACTTTGGGGGAGGGGGCACTGAAGCTTTCTTT. Translation: CASSYFGGGGTEAFF.

The chain combines TRBV19 with TRBJ2-1; 7 bases align to TRBD2. The CDR3 totals 14 residues. Trimming removed 6 bases from V and 0 bases from J; junction bases left unmatched: 2. Germline assignment: CDR1 LNHDA and CDR2 SQIVND (reference sequence). In nucleotides, the CDR3 is TGTGCCAGTAGCAGGGAGGGCTCCTACAATGAGCAGTTCTTC. It yields the protein CASSREGSYNEQFF. The whole variable domain, remainder taken from reference TRBV19 and TRBJ2-1, is DGGITQSPKYLFRKEGQNVTLSCEQNLNHDAMYWYRQDPGQGLRLIYYSQIVNDFQKGDIAEGYSVSREKKESFPLTVTSAQKNPTAFYLCASSREGSYNEQFFGPGTRLTVL.

This chain links TRBV6-5 with TRBJ2-1; 8 bases align to TRBD2. Unmatched junction bases numbered 3, after V lost 6 bases and J lost 8 bases. The CDR3 has 12 amino acids. Germline CDR1 and CDR2: MNHEY and SVGAGI. The CDR3, as DNA: TGTGCCAGCAGCTCGGGGGGGGATGAGCAGTTCTTC. This encodes CASSSGGDEQFF.

The J gene is TRBJ1-6, the V gene TRBV6-5; D remains unclear. V shed 4 bases and J shed 3 bases, with 7 bases lying between them. Germline V gene lookup returns CDR1 MNHEY and CDR2 SVGAGI. The CDR3 length is 14 residues. CDR3 region: CASSWARYNSPLHF. The CDR3 coding sequence is TGTGCCAGCAGTTGGGCTCGCTATAATTCACCCCTCCACTTT.

V and J are TRBV6-1 and TRBJ2-1, with 11 bases that match TRBD2. The CDR3 loop spans 13 amino acids. V was clipped by 6 bases and J by 15 bases; unmatched bases: 10. Germline CDR1 reads MNHNS; CDR2 reads SASEGT. The CDR3 loop is CASRGTSGWGRFF. The CDR3 nucleotides read TGTGCCAGCAGGGGGACTAGCGGTTGGGGGAGGTTCTTC.

This chain connects TRBV5-8 to TRBJ2-6; 8 positions match TRBD1. Germline CDR1 and CDR2: SGHTS and YDEGEE. Unmatched junction bases numbered 6, after V lost 5 bases and J lost 2 bases. This CDR3 comprises 16 residues. The CDR3 sequence: CASRRLDRAGANVLTF. DNA of the CDR3: TGTGCCAGCAGACGACTGGACAGGGCTGGGGCCAACGTCCTGACTTTC. Drawing the rest from reference TRBV5-8 and TRBJ2-6, the complete variable domain is EAGVTQSPTHLIKTRGQQATLRCSPISGHTSVYWYQQALGLGLQFLLWYDEGEERNRGNFPPRFSGRQFPNYSSELNVNALELEDSALYLCASRRLDRAGANVLTFGAGSRLTVL.

The chain couples TRBV19 to TRBJ1-2; D is unclear. CDR3 size: 14 residues. Trimming took off 6 bases at V and 4 bases at J, with 15 bases between the two ends. Germline CDR1 and CDR2: LNHDA and SQIVND (reference sequence). In DNA form, the CDR3 reads TGTGCCAGTAGCCCAATTGCAAGCTCCTATGGCTACACCTTC. Protein product: CASSPIASSYGYTF.

This chain links TRBV6-5 with TRBJ2-2, with 10 bases lining up with TRBD1. The length of the CDR3 is 15 residues. V lost 2 bases and J lost 6; bases outside the gene matches: 3. Germline V gives CDR1 MNHEY, CDR2 SVGAGI. Here the CDR3 DNA reads TGTGCCAGCAGTTACGGGACAGGGGTTTCCGGGGAGCTGTTTTTT. It is translated as CASSYGTGVSGELFF.

The gene calls are TRBV7-6 and TRBJ2-1; D might be TRBD1 (6 bases). This CDR3 comprises 11 residues. Trimming cost V 5 bases and J 8 bases, with 7 bases left between them. The germline V gene has CDR1 SGHVS and CDR2 FNYEAQ. In nucleotides, the CDR3 is TGTGCCAGCAGCAGGGGGTATGAGCAGTTCTTC. It translates to CASSRGYEQFF.

V and J are TRBV7-8 and TRBJ1-5; no reliable D call. V was cut by 5 bases and J by 11 bases, with 16 bases left in between. The germline V gene has CDR1 SGHVS and CDR2 FQNEAQ. There are 13 residues in the CDR3. DNA of the CDR3: TGTGCCAGCAGCATAATAATCAGTTCAGCCCAGCATTTT. Protein: CASSIIISSAQHF.

This clone was counted a few times. The V call is TRBV6-2 or TRBV6-3, the J call TRBJ2-3; 9 bases map to TRBD1. The V segment lost 2 bases and the J segment 2 bases; nucleotides outside the gene matches: 8. CDR1 and CDR2 from the germline V gene are MNHEY and SVGEGT. CDR3 length: 17 amino acids. CDR3 sequence: CASSYAHGTGPTDTQYF. CDR3 nucleotides: TGTGCCAGCAGTTACGCGCACGGGACAGGGCCCACAGATACGCAGTATTTT.

The rearrangement joins TRBV24-1 to TRBJ2-3; 10 bases match TRBD2. The CDR3 consists of 13 residues. Germline CDR1 reads KGHDR; CDR2 reads SFDVKD. The V segment lost 9 bases and the J segment 1 base; nucleotides outside the gene matches: 0. The CDR3 region is CATGTSGTDTQYF. CDR3 sequence (DNA): TGTGCCACCGGGACTAGCGGCACAGATACGCAGTATTTT.

The V call is TRBV28, the J call TRBJ1-5; D ambiguous. V was trimmed by 3 bases and J by 0 bases, leaving 12 bases between them. The CDR3 is 16 residues long. Germline lookup yields CDR1 MDHEN and CDR2 SYDVKM. The CDR3 DNA follows: TGTGCCAGCAGTTTCCCCCCAGACTATAGCAATCAGCCCCAGCATTTT. Its protein is CASSFPPDYSNQPQHF.

The chain recombines TRBV19 with TRBJ1-5; D gene ambiguous. The CDR3 spans 15 residues. Per the germline V gene, CDR1 is LNHDA and CDR2 is SQIVND (reference sequence). V was trimmed by 9 bases and J by 2 bases, leaving 17 bases between them. DNA of the CDR3: TGTGCCAGCCTCAAGGAGGCCCGGGGCAATCAGCCCCAGCATTTT. It codes for CASLKEARGNQPQHF. Full variable domain (rest looked up from reference TRBV19 and TRBJ1-5): DGGITQSPKYLFRKEGQNVTLSCEQNLNHDAMYWYRQDPGQGLRLIYYSQIVNDFQKGDIAEGYSVSREKKESFPLTVTSAQKNPTAFYLCASLKEARGNQPQHFGDGTRLSIL.

Written as DNA, the CDR3 is TGTGCCAGCAGGAAAGCTAGCGCAGGGGGCAATGAGCAGTTCTTC. Translating it yields CASRKASAGGNEQFF. The chain links TRBV6-5 to TRBJ2-1, with D tentatively TRBD1 (7 bases). Germline lookup yields CDR1 MNHEY and CDR2 SVGAGI. V lost 6 bases to trimming and J lost 6 bases, with 18 bases between them. The CDR3 runs to 15 residues.

The chain combines TRBV3-1 (or the pseudogene TRBV3-2) with TRBJ1-1; D is unresolved. Germline V CDR1 and CDR2: LGHDT, YNNKEL (reference sequence). Trimming left V 1 base short and J 7 bases short, with 4 bases between. The CDR3 is 11 amino acids. The CDR3 loop reads CASSQASEAFF. CDR3 in DNA: TGTGCCAGCAGCCAAGCCAGTGAAGCTTTCTTT.

The chain uses TRBV15 and TRBJ1-5; TRBD1 is a possible D gene (6 bases). The CDR3 totals 16 residues. Per germline, CDR1 LNHNV and CDR2 YYDKDF (reference sequence). V was pared by 0 bases and J by 6 bases, with 15 bases between. CDR3 region: CATSRDYGGEGQPQHF. CDR3 coding DNA: TGTGCCACCAGCAGAGATTATGGGGGCGAGGGTCAGCCCCAGCATTTT.

CDR3 loop: CASTTTGARGYTF. CDR3 DNA sequence: TGTGCCAGCACCACAACAGGGGCACGTGGCTACACCTTC. V gene TRBV25-1 combines with J gene TRBJ1-2, with 7 positions matching TRBD1. This CDR3 comprises 13 residues. Germline values: CDR1 MGHDK, CDR2 SYGVNS. With V trimmed by 7 bases and J by 7 bases, 9 bases remained unmatched.

This chain uses TRBV3-1 (or the pseudogene TRBV3-2) with TRBJ2-2; D ambiguous. V lost 0 bases to trimming and J lost 4 bases, with 9 bases between them. The germline gives CDR1 LGHDT, CDR2 YNNKEL (reference sequence). The CDR3 length is 15 residues. CDR3 in amino acids: CASSQDLRSTGELFF. The CDR3 DNA follows: TGTGCCAGCAGCCAAGATTTGAGGTCCACCGGGGAGCTGTTTTTT.

This CDR3 is CASSSRQGGTGELFF. The CDR3, as DNA: TGTGCCAGCAGCTCCCGACAGGGGGGCACCGGGGAGCTGTTTTTT. The chain employs TRBV7-3 and TRBJ2-2; 9 nucleotides align to TRBD1. This CDR3 is built from 15 residues. Losses at the gene ends were 4 bases for V and 4 bases for J; bases not matched to a gene: 4. Germline V gives CDR1 SGHTA, CDR2 FQGTGA.

The chain employs TRBV6-5 and TRBJ1-2; 8 nucleotides agree with TRBD1. Germline V gives CDR1 MNHEY, CDR2 SVGAGI. The CDR3 loop spans 13 amino acids. Trimming at V came to 10 bases and at J to 8 bases, leaving 12 bases not matched to a gene. CDR3 residues: CAILDRGIGGYTF. In DNA, the CDR3 is TGTGCCATCCTTGACAGGGGTATAGGCGGCTACACCTTC.

Comments on this clone: This may stem from a read error, because a much larger clone lies one nucleotide away. This chain uses TRBV14 with TRBJ1-1; maybe TRBD1 (5 bases). Per the germline V gene, CDR1 is SGHDN and CDR2 is FVKESK. Trimming pared 2 bases from V and 1 base from J, leaving 5 bases between. This CDR3 has 13 residues. CDR3 amino acids: CASSQQGNTEAFF. The CDR3 DNA sequence: TGTGCCAGCAGCCAACAGGGGAACACTGAAGCTTTCTTT. The full variable domain, rest sourced from reference TRBV14 and TRBJ1-1, is EAGVTQFPSHSVIEKGQTVTLRCDPISGHDNLYWYRRVMGKEIKFLLHFVKESKQDESGMPNNRFLAERTGGTYSTLKVQPAELEDSGVYFCASSQQGNTEAFFGQGTRLTVV.

The chain joins TRBV6-6 to TRBJ2-3; D is perhaps TRBD2 (5 bases). The CDR3 is 14 residues long. Germline assignment: CDR1 MNHNY and CDR2 SVGAGI (reference sequence). V lost 5 bases to trimming and J lost 2 bases, with 11 bases between them. The CDR3 bases are TGTGCCAGCAGTGACCCGGGATACACAGATACGCAGTATTTT. This encodes CASSDPGYTDTQYF.

The chain employs TRBV11-3 and TRBJ2-2, with TRBD1 as a possible D gene (6 bases). The germline V and J ends were trimmed by 1 base and 0 bases, with 6 bases remaining between them. The CDR3 has 15 residues. Per the germline V gene, CDR1 is SGHNT and CDR2 is YENEEA. The CDR3 bases are TGTGCCAGCAGCTTAGGACAGGCGAACACCGGGGAGCTGTTTTTT. Amino acid sequence: CASSLGQANTGELFF.

The chain joins TRBV7-9 to TRBJ2-2, with D maybe TRBD1 (6 bases). This CDR3 comprises 12 residues. The V end lost 6 bases, the J end lost 7 bases, and 9 bases lay between the germline ends. From germline, CDR1 is SEHNR and CDR2 FQNEAQ (reference sequence). The CDR3 is CASRQGNGELFF. CDR3 sequence (DNA): TGTGCCAGCAGACAGGGTAACGGGGAGCTGTTTTTT. Combining the CDR3 with reference TRBV7-9 and TRBJ2-2 gives the whole variable domain DTGVSQNPRHKITKRGQNVTFRCDPISEHNRLYWYRQTLGQGPEFLTYFQNEAQLEKSRLLSDRFSAERPKGSFSTLEIQRTEQGDSAMYLCASRQGNGELFFGEGSRLTVL.

The rearrangement uses TRBV5-1 and TRBJ2-1; TRBD2 agrees at 7 bases. V shed 4 bases, J shed 2 bases, and the junction held 12 bases outside the gene matches. CDR1 SGHRS and CDR2 YFSETQ come from the germline V gene. This CDR3 spans 17 amino acids. The CDR3 is CASSPREGEGAYNEQFF. DNA for the CDR3: TGCGCCAGCAGCCCGCGGGAAGGGGAGGGCGCCTACAATGAGCAGTTCTTC.

The CDR3 protein is CASSNGQGRGYTF. The CDR3 DNA is TGTGCCAGCAGTAACGGACAGGGCCGTGGCTACACCTTC. The V call is TRBV6-5, the J call TRBJ1-2; 8 nucleotides agree with TRBD1. The CDR3 runs to 13 residues. With V trimmed by 5 bases and J by 7 bases, 6 bases remained unmatched. Germline V gene sequence: CDR1 MNHEY, CDR2 SVGAGI.

The CDR3 DNA sequence: TGCGCCAGCAGCCAAGCGGGGAATAGCAATCAGCCCCAGCATTTT. Encoded protein: CASSQAGNSNQPQHF. The chain carries TRBV4-1 and TRBJ1-5, with no clear D. The germline V gene has CDR1 MGHRA and CDR2 YSYEKL. Trimming removed 1 base from V and 0 bases from J, with 7 bases in between. The CDR3 is 15 residues long.

V and J are TRBV18 and TRBJ2-3, with D perhaps TRBD2 (5 bases). The CDR3 is made up of 15 amino acids. The V gene's germline CDR1 is KGHSH and CDR2 LQKENI. V dropped 5 bases and J dropped 0 bases, with 12 bases sitting between them. CDR3 nucleotides: TGTGCCAGCTCAGTAGACTACCTTAGCACAGATACGCAGTATTTT. This translates into CASSVDYLSTDTQYF. Full variable domain (rest looked up from reference TRBV18 and TRBJ2-3): NAGVMQNPRHLVRRRGQEARLRCSPMKGHSHVYWYRQLPEEGLKFMVYLQKENIIDESGMPKERFSAEFPKEGPSILRIQQVVRGDSAAYFCASSVDYLSTDTQYFGPGTRLTVL.

V and J are TRBV9 and TRBJ1-5, with a weak D call TRBD1 (6 bases). This CDR3 is built from 15 residues. The ends were cut back, 4 bases at V and 0 bases at J, with 11 bases in the middle. Germline assignment: CDR1 SGDLS and CDR2 YYNGEE. The CDR3 DNA is TGTGCCAGCAGCCCAGGGGCGTATAGCAATCAGCCCCAGCATTTT. Amino acid sequence: CASSPGAYSNQPQHF.

The chain employs TRBV12-3 or TRBV12-4 and TRBJ2-7; 10 nucleotides line up with TRBD1. CDR3 length: 13 residues. V lost 6 bases, J lost 6 bases, and 5 bases stayed unmatched. The CDR3 DNA sequence: TGTGCCAGCAGAACGGACAGGGGGAGCGAGCAGTACTTC. Amino acids: CASRTDRGSEQYF.

The chain is built from TRBV7-2 and TRBJ1-1; D may be TRBD1 (6 bases). Germline V CDR1 and CDR2: SGHTA, FQGNSA. V was shortened by 4 bases and J by 2 bases, with 17 bases between the two germline ends. The CDR3 is 16 amino acids. The CDR3 here is CASSSRIGGLNTEAFF. CDR3 DNA sequence: TGTGCCAGCAGCTCAAGGATCGGGGGGCTAAACACTGAAGCTTTCTTT.